Shown below are 5 T cell receptor beta chains from a single sample sequenced in a study of memory CD4+ T cells and cytomegalovirus serostatus (dated by TCRdb to about 2019). Single viable CD3+CD4+CD8-CD45RO+ cells were sorted as memory CD4+ T cells on a FACSAria II. The library was made by the immunoSEQ multiplex PCR assay. This is the immuneACCESS table as TCRdb keeps it, with only in-frame sequences that have V and J called. A part of the clones is gone; compared with another copy, unresolved V genes explain less than half, and the rest is unexplained. The sample table holds some 60,000 clones, of which about 81% were seen once. Together, the top ten hold more than 1% of the sample. The sample taken for sequencing was memory CD4+ T cells from blood. These receptors came from an adult in good health and CMV-seronegative.

This clone showed up just once. The CDR3 bases are TGCGCCAGCAGTGTGGACCGGGACGAGCAGTACTTC. It codes for CASSVDRDEQYF. The chain has TRBV5-1 and TRBJ2-7; D ambiguous. Germline assignment: CDR1 SGHRS and CDR2 YFSETQ. The CDR3 is made up of 12 amino acids. Trimming pared 5 bases from V and 5 bases from J, leaving 11 bases between.

The V call is TRBV6-1, the J call TRBJ2-3, with D perhaps matching TRBD2 (6 bases). Trimming took 6 bases from V and 5 from J, leaving 18 bases between them. CDR3 length: 15 residues. Germline CDR1 is MNHNS and CDR2 is SASEGT. CDR3 protein: CASRTQGGMKDTQYF. Written as DNA, the CDR3 is TGTGCCAGCAGGACCCAGGGAGGAATGAAAGATACGCAGTATTTT.

The rearrangement links TRBV6-1 to TRBJ2-1; a possible D gene is TRBD2 (6 bases). V was cut by 4 bases and J by 3 bases, with 7 bases left in between. The CDR3 extends over 13 amino acids. Germline V gene sequence: CDR1 MNHNS, CDR2 SASEGT. The DNA for the CDR3 is TGTGCCAGCAGTGGCGGGAACTACAATGAGCAGTTCTTC. Translating gives CASSGGNYNEQFF.

This clone has a handful of counts. This chain joins TRBV4-1 and TRBJ1-2, with 12 bases matching TRBD1. Trimming cost V 4 bases and J 6 bases; bases outside gene matches: 12. The CDR3 runs to 17 residues. Looked up from germline, CDR1 is MGHRA and CDR2 is YSYEKL. The CDR3 spells CASSRVPGQGAINGYTF. The CDR3 nucleotides read TGCGCCAGCAGCCGCGTGCCGGGACAGGGGGCGATAAATGGCTACACCTTC.

The gene calls are TRBV18 and TRBJ2-7, with D possibly TRBD1 on 6 matching bases. V was trimmed by 0 bases and J by 2 bases, leaving 14 bases between them. The CDR3 has 16 residues. Germline values: CDR1 KGHSH, CDR2 LQKENI. The CDR3 DNA is TGTGCCAGCTCACCACCGGGGGCAGGACAGACCTACGAGCAGTACTTC. Its protein is CASSPPGAGQTYEQYF.